The source of this T cell receptor beta chain is a study of regulatory T cells in long-lasting Graves disease. With V trimmed by 6 bases and J by 6 bases, 5 bases remained unmatched. CDR1 and CDR2 (germline): ENHRY, SYGVKD. The CDR3 totals 13 residues. The TCR beta library used iRepertoire HTBI primers with Arm-PCR amplification of CDR3. TCRdb reprocessed the multiplex PCR reads via MiXCR and lists one record per CDR3 protein. The data contain around 480,000 distinct CDR3 sequences, about 17% of them singletons. Time point: newly diagnosed GD, antithyroid drugs for less than 3 months. RNA isolated from PBMCs was used to make the TCR library. Many counts were recorded for this clonotype. The same data also went into a second study, on T cells in Graves' hyperthyroidism and ophthalmopathy. That paper states: Stable Graves' hyperthyroidism meant no ophthalmopathy progression within 18 months.

The rearrangement links TRBV10-3 to TRBJ1-5; 7 nucleotides line up with TRBD1. This TCR derives from a man between 40 and 49 years old with Graves disease. The sample consisted of peripheral blood mononuclear cells (PBMCs), taken at new diagnosis, from a patient treated with antithyroid drugs. The CDR3 DNA sequence: TGTGCCATCAGCGGTGACAGGGTTCAGCCCCAGCATTTT. Amino acids: CAISGDRVQPQHF.